Listed below are T cell receptor beta chains from one sample, sequenced in a study of T-cell reconstitution after alpha-beta-depleted transplantation in children. TCRdb redid the calling of the PCR reads with MiXCR, one entry per CDR3 protein. The sample contains hundreds of thousands of distinct CDR3 sequences, approximately 10% of which appear only once. Sequenced here: PBMCs, sampled before TCRalphabeta/CD19-depleted stem cell transplant. These receptor sequences come from a child under three years old with acute myeloid leukemia, due to receive a stem cell transplant. CDR3s include the opening cysteine and the closing phenylalanine or tryptophan. The order of the fields is V gene, clone size, J gene, D gene, CDR3 protein, CDR3 DNA. D genes are given only for firm matches. Expanded clones get a size class; other rows say once, few or many, or leave the size out.

>TRBV12-3/TRBV12-4|many|TRBJ1-2|TRBD1
CASSPKQGVGYGYTF
TGTGCCAGCAGCCCAAAACAGGGGGTCGGATATGGCTACACCTTC
>TRBV5-1|NA|TRBJ2-2|TRBD2
CAGSLAGDTGELFF
TGCGCCGGCAGCCTGGCGGGAGACACCGGGGAGCTGTTTTTT
>TRBV2|many|TRBJ2-3|NA
CASREDSRSYF
TGTGCCAGCAGAGAGGACAGTAGGTCGTATTTT
>TRBV2|many|TRBJ1-5|NA
CASTNNGGQPQHF
TGTGCCAGCACAAACAACGGCGGTCAGCCCCAGCATTTT
>TRBV28|many|TRBJ2-7|NA
CASSQGQYEQYF
TGTGCCAGCAGTCAAGGACAGTACGAGCAGTACTTC
>TRBV7-9|many|TRBJ1-4|TRBD1
CASSAGQGMEKLFF
TGTGCCAGCAGCGCGGGACAGGGGATGGAAAAACTGTTTTTT
>TRBV23-1|few|TRBJ2-7|TRBD1
CASSETGLTYEQYF
TGCGCCAGCAGTGAGACAGGGCTCACCTACGAGCAGTACTTC
>TRBV10-3|many|TRBJ1-2|NA
CATGTAYGYTF
TGTGCCACAGGGACGGCCTATGGCTACACCTTC
>TRBV5-5|many|TRBJ2-5|TRBD2
CASSAPGGGAETQYF
TGTGCCAGCAGCGCTCCGGGCGGGGGGGCGGAGACCCAGTACTTC
>TRBV7-2|many|TRBJ2-4|TRBD2
CASSPTNRGVNIQYF
TGTGCCAGCAGCCCAACTAATCGGGGGGTAAACATTCAGTACTTC
>TRBV11-2|few|TRBJ2-4|NA
CASSPRQGGGAKNIQYF
TGTGCCAGCAGCCCCCGACAGGGAGGGGGAGCCAAAAACATTCAGTACTTC
>TRBV19|NA|TRBJ2-2|NA
CASVWGLGNTGELFF
TGTGCCAGTGTGTGGGGTCTAGGGAACACCGGGGAGCTGTTTTTT
>TRBV19|many|TRBJ2-1|NA
CASSIDQKQPYNEQFF
TGTGCCAGTAGTATAGATCAGAAGCAGCCCTACAATGAGCAGTTCTTC
>TRBV2|many|TRBJ1-1|NA
CARIMGGSGNTEAFF
TGTGCCAGAATTATGGGGGGGTCAGGGAACACTGAAGCTTTCTTT
>TRBV5-6|many|TRBJ1-2|NA
CASSLLSGEHGYTF
TGTGCCAGCAGCTTGTTGTCAGGGGAGCATGGCTACACCTTC
>TRBV29-1|many|TRBJ1-1|NA
CSVEDREVNTEAFF
TGCAGCGTTGAAGATCGGGAAGTGAACACTGAAGCTTTCTTT
>TRBV28|NA|TRBJ2-7|NA
CASNLPSSVYEQYF
TGTGCCAGCAATTTACCCTCCTCTGTCTACGAGCAGTACTTC
>TRBV6-5|many|TRBJ2-1|NA
CASTHVWYQQFF
TGTGCCAGCACCCATGTCTGGTATCAGCAGTTCTTC
>TRBV7-9|NA|TRBJ1-1|NA
CASSSQDGEAFF
TGTGCCAGCAGCTCCCAAGACGGTGAAGCTTTCTTT
>TRBV5-1|many|TRBJ2-2|NA
CASSIQTANTGELFF
TGCGCCAGCAGCATACAGACCGCGAACACCGGGGAGCTGTTTTTT
>TRBV5-6|many|TRBJ2-7|NA
CASSSWGEQYF
TGTGCCAGCAGCTCGTGGGGCGAGCAGTACTTC
>TRBV12-3/TRBV12-4|NA|TRBJ2-7|NA
CASSLGRTYYEQYF
TGTGCCAGCAGTTTAGGCAGGACGTACTACGAGCAGTACTTC
>TRBV20-1|many|TRBJ2-3|NA
CSAPRDRTDTQYF
TGCAGTGCCCCCCGGGACCGAACAGATACGCAGTATTTT
>TRBV29-1|many|TRBJ2-1|TRBD1
CSVGTGGYNEQFF
TGCAGCGTTGGGACAGGGGGCTACAATGAGCAGTTCTTC
>TRBV7-2|many|TRBJ1-6|NA
CASSFSSSRTRRSPLHF
TGTGCCAGCAGCTTCAGTAGTTCACGGACGAGGAGGTCACCCCTCCACTTT
>TRBV7-2|many|TRBJ1-5|NA
CASSLAWGTGQPQHF
TGTGCCAGCAGCTTAGCGTGGGGGACGGGTCAGCCCCAGCATTTT
>TRBV4-1|many|TRBJ2-1|TRBD2
CASSQSGLAGGSSYNEQFF
TGCGCCAGCAGCCAATCGGGACTAGCGGGAGGAAGCTCCTACAATGAGCAGTTCTTC
>TRBV11-2|many|TRBJ2-7|NA
CASRNSGTPIEQYF
TGTGCCAGCAGAAATAGTGGCACCCCCATCGAGCAGTACTTC
>TRBV10-2|many|TRBJ1-5|NA
CASSEMDTGRPQHF
TGCGCCAGCAGTGAGATGGACACAGGGCGGCCCCAGCATTTT
>TRBV5-6|many|TRBJ2-1|NA
CASSSPGLNYNEQFF
TGTGCCAGCAGCTCTCCGGGACTCAACTACAATGAGCAGTTCTTC
>TRBV6-6|many|TRBJ2-7|NA
CANVDVSYEQYF
TGTGCCAACGTGGACGTTTCCTACGAGCAGTACTTC
>TRBV7-9|many|TRBJ1-1|NA
CASSLLSGTEAFF
TGTGCCAGCAGCTTACTCAGTGGCACTGAAGCTTTCTTT
>TRBV6-1|many|TRBJ2-2|TRBD1
CASSVGQGRAGELFF
TGTGCCAGCAGTGTGGGACAGGGGCGAGCCGGGGAGCTGTTTTTT
>TRBV20-1|many|TRBJ2-7|TRBD2
CSARTTSGSYEQYF
TGCAGTGCTAGAACGACTAGCGGGAGCTACGAGCAGTACTTC
>TRBV20-1|few|TRBJ1-1|NA
CSAPLGVGTEAFF
TGCAGTGCTCCCCTAGGGGTGGGGACTGAAGCTTTCTTT
>TRBV3-1|many|TRBJ1-2|NA
CASSQDSARYNYGYTF
TGTGCCAGCAGCCAAGATTCGGCCCGCTACAACTATGGCTACACCTTC
>TRBV7-2|many|TRBJ2-7|NA
CASSTGFYEQYF
TGTGCCAGCAGCACAGGGTTTTACGAGCAGTACTTC
>TRBV28|many|TRBJ2-1|NA
CATSAGTLNEQFF
TGTGCCACCAGCGCCGGGACTCTCAATGAGCAGTTCTTC
>TRBV6-5|many|TRBJ1-4|TRBD1
CASSYPGQGEKLFF
TGTGCCAGCAGTTACCCAGGACAGGGGGAAAAACTGTTTTTT
>TRBV20-1|many|TRBJ2-3|NA
CSATTVLAADTQYF
TGCAGTGCTACCACCGTCTTAGCGGCAGATACGCAGTATTTT
>TRBV20-1|many|TRBJ2-3|TRBD2
CSARIGGRLRADTQYF
TGCAGTGCTAGGATTGGCGGGAGATTGCGGGCAGATACGCAGTATTTT
>TRBV29-1|NA|TRBJ2-1|NA
CSVGGPTFPRPEQLF
TGCAGCGTTGGGGGGCCGACGTTCCCACGACCTGAGCAGCTCTTC
>TRBV7-9|NA|TRBJ2-2|NA
CASSLVTGNTGELFF
TGTGCCAGCAGCTTAGTAACAGGGAACACCGGGGAGCTGTTTTTT
>TRBV12-3/TRBV12-4|NA|TRBJ1-5|NA
CASSVDSPYQPQHF
TGTGCCAGCAGTGTGGACTCCCCTTATCAGCCCCAGCATTTT
>TRBV7-9|many|TRBJ2-5|NA
CASSWVRGQETQYF
TGTGCCAGCAGCTGGGTTCGGGGCCAAGAGACCCAGTACTTC
>TRBV7-2|many|TRBJ2-7|NA
CASSLAAETSYEQYF
TGTGCCAGCAGCTTAGCGGCCGAGACCTCCTACGAGCAGTACTTC
>TRBV7-8|many|TRBJ2-5|TRBD1
CASRTLGQGAGETQYF
TGTGCCAGCAGAACACTCGGACAGGGGGCAGGGGAGACCCAGTACTTC
>TRBV20-1|NA|TRBJ2-7|TRBD1
CSARRGPLEQYF
TGCAGTGCTAGAAGGGGGCCACTAGAGCAGTACTTC
>TRBV29-1|few|TRBJ2-1|TRBD2
CSVESGLAGAQQFF
TGCAGCGTTGAATCGGGACTAGCGGGAGCTCAGCAGTTCTTC
>TRBV7-9|many|TRBJ2-1|NA
CASVRGDEQFF
TGTGCCAGCGTTAGGGGGGATGAGCAGTTCTTC
>TRBV20-1|NA|TRBJ1-5|NA
CSAQGQGREQPQHF
TGCAGTGCTCAGGGGCAGGGCCGGGAACAGCCCCAGCATTTT